Listed below are T cell receptor beta chains from one sample, sequenced in a study of blood T cell repertoires in COVID-19. The table came from immunoSEQ multiplex PCR; TCRdb's copy has only in-frame clones and leaves some out. The table shows 75,000 to 100,000 clones, with around 90% occurring only once. The specimen sequenced was peripheral blood. These receptor sequences come from a man aged 70-80 years with acute or convalescent COVID-19. The CDR3 runs from the conserved cysteine through the conserved F or W. The order of the fields is CDR3 protein, CDR3 DNA, D gene, clone size, V gene, J gene. D genes are given only for firm matches. Size values are once, few and many counts, or a class for expanded clones, and some rows have none.

CDR3 protein: CASSLAGPFRGMNEQYF
CDR3 DNA: TGCGCCAGCAGCTTGGCCGGGCCCTTTAGGGGTATGAACGAGCAGTACTTC
D gene: .
clone size: .
V gene: TRBV5-1
J gene: TRBJ2-7

CDR3 protein: CASSLGHGLRAQHF
CDR3 DNA: TGTGCCAGCAGCTTGGGACACGGTCTAAGGGCTCAGCATTTT
D gene: .
clone size: .
V gene: TRBV7-2
J gene: TRBJ1-5

CDR3 protein: CASRRPGQGNTEAFF
CDR3 DNA: TGTGCCAGCAGGAGACCGGGACAAGGAAACACTGAAGCTTTCTTT
D gene: .
clone size: .
V gene: TRBV6-5
J gene: TRBJ1-1

CDR3 protein: CASSLSGGETQYF
CDR3 DNA: TGTGCCAGCAGTTTATCAGGGGGAGAGACCCAGTACTTC
D gene: TRBD1
clone size: .
V gene: TRBV12-3/TRBV12-4
J gene: TRBJ2-5

CDR3 protein: CASWTGGILSTGELFF
CDR3 DNA: TGTGCCAGCTGGACAGGGGGAATCTTAAGCACCGGGGAGCTGTTTTTT
D gene: TRBD1
clone size: .
V gene: TRBV19
J gene: TRBJ2-2

CDR3 protein: CAWKTGEANTGELFF
CDR3 DNA: TGTGCCTGGAAAACAGGGGAAGCCAACACCGGGGAGCTGTTTTTT
D gene: TRBD1
clone size: .
V gene: TRBV30
J gene: TRBJ2-2

CDR3 protein: CASSIEQARTFNEQFF
CDR3 DNA: TGTGCCAGTAGTATAGAACAGGCTAGGACATTCAATGAGCAGTTCTTC
D gene: .
clone size: .
V gene: TRBV19
J gene: TRBJ2-1

CDR3 protein: CASSLSSQGSYEQYF
CDR3 DNA: TGTGCCAGCAGTTTGAGTAGTCAGGGCTCCTACGAGCAGTACTTC
D gene: .
clone size: once
V gene: TRBV28
J gene: TRBJ2-7

CDR3 protein: CASSPTKTYEQYF
CDR3 DNA: TGTGCCAGCAGTCCCACTAAAACCTACGAGCAGTACTTC
D gene: .
clone size: .
V gene: TRBV12-3/TRBV12-4
J gene: TRBJ2-7

CDR3 protein: CASSLDGTGFYEQYF
CDR3 DNA: TGCGCCAGCAGCTTGGACGGGACAGGGTTCTACGAGCAGTACTTC
D gene: TRBD1
clone size: .
V gene: TRBV5-1
J gene: TRBJ2-7

CDR3 protein: CAWSKGQGSQPQHF
CDR3 DNA: TGTGCCTGGAGTAAGGGGCAGGGTAGTCAGCCCCAGCATTTT
D gene: .
clone size: .
V gene: TRBV30
J gene: TRBJ1-5

CDR3 protein: CASSFEGGTEAFF
CDR3 DNA: TGCGCCAGCAGCTTTGAAGGGGGCACTGAAGCTTTCTTT
D gene: .
clone size: .
V gene: TRBV5-1
J gene: TRBJ1-1

CDR3 protein: CASSQDWSDGTGELFF
CDR3 DNA: TGCGCCAGCAGCCAAGATTGGAGCGATGGCACCGGGGAGCTGTTTTTT
D gene: .
clone size: .
V gene: TRBV4-3
J gene: TRBJ2-2

CDR3 protein: CASSQEPQDSLYEKLFF
CDR3 DNA: TGCGCCAGCAGCCAAGAACCTCAGGACAGCTTGTATGAAAAACTGTTTTTT
D gene: .
clone size: .
V gene: TRBV4-3
J gene: TRBJ1-4

CDR3 protein: CASSASGTVYPGELFF
CDR3 DNA: TGTGCCAGCAGCGCTAGCGGCACTGTGTACCCCGGGGAGCTGTTTTTT
D gene: TRBD2
clone size: .
V gene: TRBV9
J gene: TRBJ2-2

CDR3 protein: CARSQNSNQPQHF
CDR3 DNA: TGTGCCAGAAGCCAGAATAGCAATCAGCCCCAGCATTTT
D gene: .
clone size: .
V gene: TRBV5-3
J gene: TRBJ1-5

CDR3 protein: CASSLSIRDSNFGTQYF
CDR3 DNA: TGCGCCAGCAGCCTATCTATCCGGGACTCCAACTTTGGGACGCAGTATTTT
D gene: .
clone size: .
V gene: TRBV4-1
J gene: TRBJ2-3

CDR3 protein: CASSVGDSPYTGELFF
CDR3 DNA: TGTGCCAGCAGCGTAGGGGACTCCCCTTACACCGGGGAGCTGTTTTTT
D gene: .
clone size: .
V gene: TRBV9
J gene: TRBJ2-2

CDR3 protein: CASQGDTEAFF
CDR3 DNA: TGTGCCAGCCAGGGGGACACTGAAGCTTTCTTT
D gene: TRBD1
clone size: .
V gene: TRBV7-9
J gene: TRBJ1-1

CDR3 protein: CASSSPGQMNTEAFF
CDR3 DNA: TGTGCCAGCAGCTCCCCGGGACAAATGAACACTGAAGCTTTCTTT
D gene: .
clone size: .
V gene: TRBV13
J gene: TRBJ1-1

CDR3 protein: CASSLGAVNTEAFF
CDR3 DNA: TGCGCCAGCAGCTTGGGGGCAGTGAACACTGAAGCTTTCTTT
D gene: .
clone size: .
V gene: TRBV5-1
J gene: TRBJ1-1

CDR3 protein: CASSAIRGPEAFF
CDR3 DNA: TGTGCCAGCAGCGCCATCAGGGGCCCTGAAGCTTTCTTT
D gene: .
clone size: .
V gene: TRBV9
J gene: TRBJ1-1